This TCR beta chain was captured by sequencing in a study of blood T cell repertoires in COVID-19. About the study: PBMCs, B-cell-depleted T cells, or T cells provided the cDNA or gDNA that made up the material.

Generated by immunoSEQ multiplex PCR, the TCRdb table keeps only in-frame clones and is missing some. Among about 260,000 clones listed, roughly 88% were seen once. Looked up from germline, CDR1 is SGHRS and CDR2 is YFSETQ. Trimming at V came to 4 bases and at J to 4 bases, leaving 10 bases not matched to a gene. The CDR3 covers 15 residues. The sample comprised peripheral blood. This chain connects TRBV5-1 to TRBJ1-1; 7 nucleotides match TRBD1. The source of this sequence is a human donor in a cohort sampled during active COVID-19. CDR3 nucleotides: TGCGCCAGCAGCCCTCGGACAGGCGCGGGCACTGAAGCTTTCTTT. It specifies CASSPRTGAGTEAFF.